This T cell receptor beta chain was identified in a study of metastatic and nonmetastatic thyroid tumors. Notes on the study in general: Reportedly, malignant thyroid tumors had significantly higher TCR beta diversity than benign nodules, in blood and tumor.

This clone appeared many times. Its specificity is not known. Thyroid surgery took place with no prior treatment in any patient. Source study methods: CDR3 differences across clinicopathological groups were used to build a distant-metastasis classifier for papillary thyroid cancer. TCRdb reprocessed the PCR reads via MiXCR. TCRdb assigned the V and J calls; the authors' analysis was not used. The sample carries fewer than 45,000 clones, about 14% recorded once. Sequenced material: blood. This TCR came from a female donor with papillary thyroid cancer or a benign thyroid nodule (not recorded which). Some clones in this sample may be carry-over from other donors' samples.

The CDR3 nucleotides are TGTGCCAGCTCACCCTCAGGGACAGGAAGTGAAGCTTTCTTT. Translating gives CASSPSGTGSEAFF. The chain links TRBV18 to TRBJ1-1, with 8 bases fitting TRBD1. In germline, CDR1 is KGHSH, CDR2 LQKENI. J gave up 7 bases and V 3 bases, and 7 bases lay outside the gene matches. CDR3 length equals 14 residues.